This T cell receptor beta chain emerged from a study of T cell repertoires in cytomegalovirus infection. Study-wide results and caveats: Cumulative frequency of public TCR beta families picked out carriers of CMV plus the relevant HLA.

TCRdb re-analysed the reads in MiXCR, keeping a single row per CDR3 protein. This table has nearly 700,000 distinct CDR3 sequences, roughly 33% appearing once. Note on this clonotype: Its target is not known.

The V and J ends lost 1 base and 4 bases, in that order; junction bases with no gene match: 4. This CDR3 region has 14 residues. Per germline, CDR1 SQVTM and CDR2 ANQGSEA. The rearrangement uses TRBV29-1 and TRBJ2-1; the match to TRBD2 covers 7 bases. The TCR sequence derives from a human donor in good health (CMV status not recorded). Some clones in this sample may be carry-over from other donors' samples. Sequenced here: cultured PBMCs, sampled from culture after CMV antigen stimulation. In nucleotides, the CDR3 is TGCAGCGTTGAAGTCACTAGCGTGTACAATGAGCAGTTCTTC. Residues: CSVEVTSVYNEQFF.